This TCR beta chain is drawn from a study of shared clonotypes between healthy human individuals. In the sorted-subset replicate PCRs, approximately 200 ng DNA, 25,000 to 35,000 T cell genomes, was used. Assay: immunoSEQ multiplex PCR; the TCRdb copy retains only in-frame clones and omits some. The table lists some 2 million clones, roughly 95% of them singletons. CD8 cells classed as naive were CD45RO-negative and positively selected for CCR7, excluding terminally differentiated effector memory CD45RA+ cells. CDR1 MGHRA and CDR2 YSYEKL come from the germline V gene. This CDR3 contains 15 residues. Trimming left V 2 bases short and J 2 bases short, with 10 bases between.

The sequencing input was naive CD8+ T cells sorted from blood. The chain combines TRBV4-1 with TRBJ2-1; D unclear. This receptor was identified in a man between 18 and 29 years old in good health. CDR3 amino acids: CASSQTTGAYNEQFF. The CDR3 nucleotides are TGCGCCAGCAGCCAAACCACGGGTGCCTACAATGAGCAGTTCTTC.